A single T cell receptor beta chain is shown here with its context. Its matching antigen is unknown. Libraries were prepared by immunoSEQ multiplex PCR; TCRdb keeps only in-frame clonotypes and omits some of them. The table records 150,000 to 200,000 clones, around 93% of them present only once. Germline CDR1 is SGDLS and CDR2 is YYNGEE. The CDR3 has 16 amino acids. The ends were cut back, 0 bases at V and 3 bases at J, with 14 bases in the middle. This entry belongs to a study of T cell responses to AZD1222 COVID-19 vaccine. Study-wide points: Targeting of unmutated variant regions was reportedly seen in nearly half of spike-specific TCRs. The CD4 TCRs associated with vaccination extended across spike and predominated at 160-218 and 743-854.

Sequences were derived from peripheral blood, sampled on day 0 of AZD1222 vaccination. This TCR came from an adult in good health. This chain connects TRBV9 to TRBJ2-3; unclear D gene. The CDR3 bases are TGTGCCAGCAGCGTAGGTCATGACAAGGGAACAGATACGCAGTATTTT. Its translation: CASSVGHDKGTDTQYF.